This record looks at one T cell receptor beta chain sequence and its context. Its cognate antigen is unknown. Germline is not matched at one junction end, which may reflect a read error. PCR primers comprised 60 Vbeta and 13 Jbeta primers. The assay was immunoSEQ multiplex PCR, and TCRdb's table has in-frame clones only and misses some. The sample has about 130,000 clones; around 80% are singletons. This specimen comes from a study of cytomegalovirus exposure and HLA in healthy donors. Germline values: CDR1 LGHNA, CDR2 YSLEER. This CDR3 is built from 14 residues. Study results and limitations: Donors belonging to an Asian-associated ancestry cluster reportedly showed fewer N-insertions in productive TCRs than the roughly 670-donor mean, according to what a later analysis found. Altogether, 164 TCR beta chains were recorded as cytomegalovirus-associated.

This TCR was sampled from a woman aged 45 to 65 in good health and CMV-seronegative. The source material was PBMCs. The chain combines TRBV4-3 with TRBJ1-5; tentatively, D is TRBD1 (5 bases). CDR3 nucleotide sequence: TGCGCCAGCAGCCAAGATCAGGGCGAGCAGCCCCAGAATTTT. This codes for CASSQDQGEQPQNF.